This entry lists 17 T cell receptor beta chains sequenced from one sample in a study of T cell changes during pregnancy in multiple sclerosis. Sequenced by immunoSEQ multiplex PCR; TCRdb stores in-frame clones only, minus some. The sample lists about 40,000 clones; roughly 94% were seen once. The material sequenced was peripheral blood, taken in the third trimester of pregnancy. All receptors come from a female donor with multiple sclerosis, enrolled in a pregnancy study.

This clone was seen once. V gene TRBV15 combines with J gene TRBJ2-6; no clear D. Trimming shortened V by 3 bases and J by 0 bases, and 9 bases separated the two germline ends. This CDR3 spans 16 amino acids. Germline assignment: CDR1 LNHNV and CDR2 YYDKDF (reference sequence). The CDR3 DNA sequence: TGTGCCACCAGCAGGGCAGGAAACTCTGGGGCCAACGTCCTGACTTTC. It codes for CATSRAGNSGANVLTF.

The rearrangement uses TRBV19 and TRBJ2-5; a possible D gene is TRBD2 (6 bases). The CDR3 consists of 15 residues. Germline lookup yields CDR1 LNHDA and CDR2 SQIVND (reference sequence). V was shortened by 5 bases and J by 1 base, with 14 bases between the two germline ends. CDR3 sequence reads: CASSGGTLGQETQYF. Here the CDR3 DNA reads TGTGCCAGTAGTGGCGGGACCCTAGGCCAAGAGACCCAGTACTTC.

DNA for the CDR3: TGTGCCAGCAGTACCACAGGGGGATACGATACGCAGTATTTT. Translated, it gives CASSTTGGYDTQYF. This rearrangement joins TRBV6-1 to TRBJ2-3; 8 nucleotides match TRBD1. The ends lost 5 bases at V and 6 bases at J; junction bases unmatched: 7. The CDR3 has 14 residues. Per the germline V gene, CDR1 is MNHNS and CDR2 is SASEGT.

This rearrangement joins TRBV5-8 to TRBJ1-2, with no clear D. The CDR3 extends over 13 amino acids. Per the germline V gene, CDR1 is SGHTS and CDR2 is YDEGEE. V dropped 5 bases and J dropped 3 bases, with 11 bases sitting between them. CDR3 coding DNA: TGTGCCAGCAGGGGTTTTGGAGACTATGGCTACACCTTC. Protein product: CASRGFGDYGYTF.

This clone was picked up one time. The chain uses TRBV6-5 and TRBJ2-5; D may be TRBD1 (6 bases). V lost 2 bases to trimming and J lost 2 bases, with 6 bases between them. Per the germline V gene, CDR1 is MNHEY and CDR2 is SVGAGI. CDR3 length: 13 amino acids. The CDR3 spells CASSYRGQETQYF. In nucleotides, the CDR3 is TGTGCCAGCAGTTACAGGGGGCAAGAGACCCAGTACTTC.

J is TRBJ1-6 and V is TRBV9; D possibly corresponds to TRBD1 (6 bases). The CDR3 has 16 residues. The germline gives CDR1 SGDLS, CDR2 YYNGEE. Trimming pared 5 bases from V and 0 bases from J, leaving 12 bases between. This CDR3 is CASSEDRSSYNSPLHF. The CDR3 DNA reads TGTGCCAGCAGTGAAGACAGGAGCTCCTATAATTCACCCCTCCACTTT.

The CDR3 protein is CASSIGGQGSDTQYF. CDR3 DNA sequence: TGTGCCAGTAGTATTGGAGGACAGGGGTCAGATACGCAGTATTTT. This rearrangement joins TRBV19 to TRBJ2-3; 9 nucleotides match TRBD1. CDR1 and CDR2 (germline): LNHDA, SQIVND (reference sequence). The V segment lost 3 bases and the J segment 4 bases; nucleotides outside the gene matches: 5. This CDR3 spans 15 amino acids.

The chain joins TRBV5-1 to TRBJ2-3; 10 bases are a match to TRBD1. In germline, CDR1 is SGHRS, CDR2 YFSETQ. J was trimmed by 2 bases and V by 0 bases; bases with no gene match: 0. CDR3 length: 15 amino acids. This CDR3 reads CASSLGQGATDTQYF. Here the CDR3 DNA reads TGCGCCAGCAGCTTGGGACAGGGGGCCACAGATACGCAGTATTTT. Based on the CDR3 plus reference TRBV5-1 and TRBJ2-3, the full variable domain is KAGVTQTPRYLIKTRGQQVTLSCSPISGHRSVSWYQQTPGQGLQFLFEYFSETQRNKGNFPGRFSGRQFSNSRSEMNVSTLELGDSALYLCASSLGQGATDTQYFGPGTRLTVL.

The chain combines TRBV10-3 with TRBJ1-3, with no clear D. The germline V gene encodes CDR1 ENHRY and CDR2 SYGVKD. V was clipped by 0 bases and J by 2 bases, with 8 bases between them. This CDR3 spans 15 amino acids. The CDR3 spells CAISESEEAGNTIYF. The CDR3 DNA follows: TGTGCCATCAGTGAGTCGGAGGAGGCTGGAAACACCATATATTTT.

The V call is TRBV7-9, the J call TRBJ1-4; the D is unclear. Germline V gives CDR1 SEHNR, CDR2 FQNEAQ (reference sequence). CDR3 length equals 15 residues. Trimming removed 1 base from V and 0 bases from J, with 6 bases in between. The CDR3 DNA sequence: TGTGCCAGCAGCTTAGGACAAGCAACTAATGAAAAACTGTTTTTT. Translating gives CASSLGQATNEKLFF.

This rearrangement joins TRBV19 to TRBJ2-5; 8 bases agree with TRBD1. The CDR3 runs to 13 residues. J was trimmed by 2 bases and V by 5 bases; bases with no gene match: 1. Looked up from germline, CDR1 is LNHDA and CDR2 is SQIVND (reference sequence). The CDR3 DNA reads TGTGCCAGTAGTTACAGGGGGCAAGAGACCCAGTACTTC. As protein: CASSYRGQETQYF.

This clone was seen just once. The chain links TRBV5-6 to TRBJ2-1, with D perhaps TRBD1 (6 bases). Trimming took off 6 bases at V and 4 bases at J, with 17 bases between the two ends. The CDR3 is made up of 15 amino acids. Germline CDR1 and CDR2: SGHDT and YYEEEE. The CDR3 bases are TGTGCCAGCACCATCCGGACAGTCAAATACAATGAGCAGTTCTTC. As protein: CASTIRTVKYNEQFF. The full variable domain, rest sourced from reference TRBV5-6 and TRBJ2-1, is DAGVTQSPTHLIKTRGQQVTLRCSPKSGHDTVSWYQQALGQGPQFIFQYYEEEERQRGNFPDRFSGHQFPNYSSELNVNALLLGDSALYLCASTIRTVKYNEQFFGPGTRLTVL.

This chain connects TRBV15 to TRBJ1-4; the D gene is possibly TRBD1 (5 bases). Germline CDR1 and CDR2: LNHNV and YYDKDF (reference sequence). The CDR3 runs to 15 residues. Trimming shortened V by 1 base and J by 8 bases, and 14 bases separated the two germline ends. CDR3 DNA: TGTGCCACCAGCAGAGTCGGCCTACGGGGGGAAAAACTGTTTTTT. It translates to CATSRVGLRGEKLFF. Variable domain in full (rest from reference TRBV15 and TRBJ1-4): DAMVIQNPRYQVTQFGKPVTLSCSQTLNHNVMYWYQQKSSQAPKLLFHYYDKDFNNEADTPDNFQSRRPNTSFCFLDIRSPGLGDTAMYLCATSRVGLRGEKLFFGSGTQLSVL.

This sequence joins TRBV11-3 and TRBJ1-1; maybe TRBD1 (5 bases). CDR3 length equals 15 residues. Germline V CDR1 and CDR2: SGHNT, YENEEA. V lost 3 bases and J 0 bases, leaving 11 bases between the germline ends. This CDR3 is CASSLEGLMNTEAFF. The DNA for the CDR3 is TGTGCCAGCAGCTTGGAGGGACTTATGAACACTGAAGCTTTCTTT.

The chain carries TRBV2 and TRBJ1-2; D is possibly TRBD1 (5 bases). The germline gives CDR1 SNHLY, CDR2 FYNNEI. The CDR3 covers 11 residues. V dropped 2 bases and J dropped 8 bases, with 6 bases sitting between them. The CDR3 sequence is CASSERGGYTF. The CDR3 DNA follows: TGTGCCAGCAGTGAAAGGGGCGGCTACACCTTC. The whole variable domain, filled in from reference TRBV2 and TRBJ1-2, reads EPEVTQTPSHQVTQMGQEVILRCVPISNHLYFYWYRQILGQKVEFLVSFYNNEISEKSEIFDDQFSVERPDGSNFTLKIRSTKLEDSAMYFCASSERGGYTFGSGTRLTVV.

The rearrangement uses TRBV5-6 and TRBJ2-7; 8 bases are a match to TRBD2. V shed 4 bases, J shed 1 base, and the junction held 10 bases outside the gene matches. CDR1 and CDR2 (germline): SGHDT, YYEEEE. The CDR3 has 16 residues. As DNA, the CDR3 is TGTGCCAGCAGCCAAGGACTAGCTGACCCATCCTACGAGCAGTACTTC. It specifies CASSQGLADPSYEQYF. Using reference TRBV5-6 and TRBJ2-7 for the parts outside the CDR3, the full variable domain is DAGVTQSPTHLIKTRGQQVTLRCSPKSGHDTVSWYQQALGQGPQFIFQYYEEEERQRGNFPDRFSGHQFPNYSSELNVNALLLGDSALYLCASSQGLADPSYEQYFGPGTRLTVT.

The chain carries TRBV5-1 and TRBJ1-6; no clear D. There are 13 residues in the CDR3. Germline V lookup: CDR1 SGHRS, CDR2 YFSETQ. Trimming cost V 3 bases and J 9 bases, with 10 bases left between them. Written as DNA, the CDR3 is TGCGCCAGCAGCTATACAGATTCTTCACCCCTCCACTTT. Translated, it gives CASSYTDSSPLHF.